The source of this TCR beta chain is a study of blood T cell repertoires in COVID-19. As for the study in general: Samples came from the United States, Italy and Spain, spanning acute and convalescent COVID-19.

Some clones are missing from TCRdb's copy, which holds only in-frame ones; the method was immunoSEQ multiplex PCR. The sample gives a few hundred thousand clones, around 90% of which show up once; approximately 2.2% is in the top ten. After removal of 3 bases from V and 9 bases from J, the junction contained 15 bases not matched to a gene. The germline gives CDR1 PRHDT, CDR2 FYEKMQ (reference sequence). This CDR3 is built from 18 residues. The chain has TRBV13 and TRBJ2-1; 12 nucleotides align to TRBD2. The source is a man between 18 and 29 years old with active or convalescent COVID-19. Sequencing was carried out using peripheral blood. The chain's CDR3 is CASSFLASGRARTGEQFF. The CDR3 nucleotides read TGTGCCAGCAGCTTCCTGGCTAGCGGGAGGGCCCGGACGGGTGAGCAGTTCTTC.